This TCR beta chain is drawn from a study of blood T cells in healthy people across ages. The individuals who served as donors were healthy Caucasians living in Russia, aged about 6 to 100. Germline CDR1 and CDR2: LNHDA and SQIVND (reference sequence). This CDR3 contains 15 residues. Trimming took 9 bases from V and 9 from J; bases not matched to a gene: 13. A second PCR of roughly 7 to 11 cycles used a sample-barcoded 5' primer and a J-beta primer mix. TCRdb reprocessed the 5' RACE reads via MiXCR and lists one record per CDR3 protein. The sample consists of 600,000 to 850,000 distinct CDR3 sequences, 25% of them appearing once. The data were also submitted as part of a second study, on T cells of mothers and their children.

The genes are TRBV19 and TRBJ1-6, with TRBD1 matching 8 bases. The clonotype originates from a boy younger than 18 in good health. Source material: blood. The CDR3 bases are TGTGCCAGCCTGGCTCAGGGGGCTTCTAGTTCACCCCTCCACTTT. Protein product: CASLAQGASSSPLHF.